The clone carrying this T cell receptor (beta chain) was seen more than once but under ten times. Its antigen is unidentified. The sample is drawn from a study of blood T cells in healthy people across ages. General study findings and limits: What prevented conclusive comparison of naive and antigen-experienced cells was that PBMCs were unsorted. Unknown donor CMV status possibly confounded expanded clonotype changes.

Per the germline V gene, CDR1 is MDHEN and CDR2 is SYDVKM. V was pared by 8 bases and J by 7 bases, with 17 bases between. The CDR3 is 13 amino acids. With a J-beta primer mix and a sample-barcoded 5' primer, a second PCR ran about 7 to 12 cycles. From the 5' RACE reads, TCRdb called clonotypes with MiXCR, one entry per CDR3 protein. Of 1,800,000 or so distinct CDR3 sequences in the sample, roughly two fifths were seen once. Sequenced input: blood. The chain is built from TRBV28 and TRBJ2-5, with a weak D call TRBD2 (6 bases). The TCR originated in a human donor in good health. CDR3 nucleotide sequence: TGTGCCAGCGGGGGGACCGGGATAAGGACCCAGTACTTC. It specifies CASGGTGIRTQYF.